These T cell receptor beta chains were read from a single sample in a study of T-cell memory formation after mild COVID-19. TCRdb reanalysed the 5' RACE reads using MiXCR and keeps one entry per CDR3 protein. The data contain 550,000 to 700,000 distinct CDR3 sequences, around a sixth of them singletons. Sequenced sample: PBMCs or a T cell subset sorted from them (not recorded which). The receptors here all came from an adult woman who had mild COVID-19 (a few samples of this study predate the infection). Cell type and time point are not known. CDR3s include the opening cysteine and the closing phenylalanine or tryptophan. D genes are given only for firm matches. Size is stated for part of the rows, as once, few or many counts, or as a class when the clone is expanded.

TRBJ2-7 TRBV7-9 many . TGTGCCAGCAGTCACAAGTCAGCCTACGAGCAGTACTTC CASSHKSAYEQYF
TRBJ1-2 TRBV2 few . TGTGCCAGCGAAACTAACTATGGCTACACCTTC CASETNYGYTF
TRBJ2-7 TRBV12-3/TRBV12-4 many . TGTGCCAGCAGTTCCATATACGAGCAGTACTTC CASSSIYEQYF
TRBJ1-5 TRBV5-5 few . TGTGCCAGCAGCTTGGCTGTGAGCAATCAGCCCCAGCATTTT CASSLAVSNQPQHF
TRBJ1-5 TRBV24-1 few TRBD1 TGTGCCACCAGCAAAGGGACAGTTCAGCCCCAGCATTTT CATSKGTVQPQHF
TRBJ1-2 TRBV12-3/TRBV12-4 few . TGTGCCAGCAGTTTAGATTTAGAGGGGAACTATGGCTACACCTTC CASSLDLEGNYGYTF
TRBJ2-7 TRBV4-2 . . TGTGCCAGCAGCGAGTCAGTTGGGTTCCCCTACGAGCAGTACTTC CASSESVGFPYEQYF
TRBJ2-4 TRBV12-3/TRBV12-4 few TRBD1 TGTGCCAGCAGTGGGACAGGGCAAAAAAACATTCAGTACTTC CASSGTGQKNIQYF
TRBJ1-5 TRBV6-5 . TRBD1 TGTGCCAGCAGTGAACACACAGGGGATCAGCCCCAGCATTTT CASSEHTGDQPQHF
TRBJ2-3 TRBV12-3/TRBV12-4 few TRBD2 TGTGCCAGCAGTTCATCGGGACTAGCGGGAACCAGCACAGATACGCAGTATTTT CASSSSGLAGTSTDTQYF
TRBJ2-1 TRBV4-2 . . TGTGCCAGCAGCCAAGCTCGGGAGTCCTACAATGAGCAGTTCTTC CASSQARESYNEQFF
TRBJ2-1 TRBV25-1 . . TGTGCCAGCAGAGACATGAGTCATGAGCAGTTCTTC CASRDMSHEQFF
TRBJ1-1 TRBV7-9 many . TGTGCCAGCAGCTTACAGGGCTCCTACGAAGCTTTCTTT CASSLQGSYEAFF
TRBJ2-7 TRBV4-3 few . TGCGCCAGCAGCCAAGAGAAGTCTCGGACCCACGAGCAGTACTTC CASSQEKSRTHEQYF